This TCR beta chain was found in a study of cytomegalovirus exposure and HLA in healthy donors. Germline V lookup: CDR1 SGHNT, CDR2 YYREEE (reference sequence). J gave up 5 bases and V 4 bases, and 8 bases lay outside the gene matches. This CDR3 is 15 amino acids long. PCR was performed using 60 Vbeta and 13 Jbeta primers. TCRdb's copy holds only in-frame clones and misses some; the assay was immunoSEQ multiplex PCR. The table includes about 150,000 clones, 80% detected once. The receptor was derived from a man younger than 45 in good health and CMV-seronegative. What was sequenced was PBMCs. The chain uses TRBV5-4 and TRBJ2-3; 9 nucleotides agree with TRBD1. CDR3 nucleotide sequence: TGTGCCAGCAGCGGCCGGACAGGGGACAAAGATACGCAGTATTTT. Protein: CASSGRTGDKDTQYF.